This T cell receptor beta chain was obtained from a study of T cell responses to AZD1222 COVID-19 vaccine. The method was immunoSEQ multiplex PCR; TCRdb's version includes in-frame clones alone and lacks a portion of them. The top ten hold roughly 5.4% of the sample, which has 100,000 to 150,000 clones, 75% to 90% seen once. V lost 2 bases and J lost 6; bases outside the gene matches: 12. The CDR3 sequence is 17 residues long. Germline V gene data show CDR1 as MGHRA and CDR2 as YSYEKL. The rearrangement joins TRBV4-1 to TRBJ2-3; TRBD2 agrees at 9 bases. This material consisted of peripheral blood, taken on day 0 of AZD1222 vaccination. This receptor was identified in an adult in good health. The CDR3 sequence: CASSQPSGIFMGDTQYF. The DNA for the CDR3 is TGCGCCAGCAGCCAACCTAGCGGGATTTTCATGGGGGATACGCAGTATTTT.